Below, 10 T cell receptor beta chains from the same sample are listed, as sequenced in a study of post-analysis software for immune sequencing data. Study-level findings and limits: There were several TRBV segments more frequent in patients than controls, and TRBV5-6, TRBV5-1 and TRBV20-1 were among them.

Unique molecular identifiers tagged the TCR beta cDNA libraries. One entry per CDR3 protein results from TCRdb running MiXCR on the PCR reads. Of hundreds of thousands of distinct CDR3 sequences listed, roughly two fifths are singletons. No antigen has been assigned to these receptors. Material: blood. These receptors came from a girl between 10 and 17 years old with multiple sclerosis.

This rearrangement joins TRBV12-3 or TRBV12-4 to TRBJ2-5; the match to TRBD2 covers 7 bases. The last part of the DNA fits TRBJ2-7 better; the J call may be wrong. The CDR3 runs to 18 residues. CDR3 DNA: TGTGCCAGCAGTCTGGGGGAACTTTGGCGGGAGAAGTTCTACGAGCAGTACTTC. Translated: CASSLGELWREKFYEQYF.

This CDR3 is CSARQTNYGYTF. CDR3 nucleotide sequence: TGCAGCGCCCGACAGACTAACTATGGCTACACCTTC. V is TRBV29-1 and J is TRBJ1-2; a possible D gene is TRBD1 (5 bases). Trimming cost V 7 bases and J 0 bases, with 9 bases left between them. Germline CDR1 reads SQVTM; CDR2 reads ANQGSEA. There are 12 residues in the CDR3.

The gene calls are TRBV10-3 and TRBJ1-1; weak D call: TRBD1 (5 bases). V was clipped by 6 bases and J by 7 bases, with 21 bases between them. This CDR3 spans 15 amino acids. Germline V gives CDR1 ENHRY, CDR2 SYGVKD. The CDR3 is CAIRQTSLQGVEAFF. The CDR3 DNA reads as TGTGCCATCAGACAAACCTCCCTCCAAGGGGTTGAAGCTTTCTTT.

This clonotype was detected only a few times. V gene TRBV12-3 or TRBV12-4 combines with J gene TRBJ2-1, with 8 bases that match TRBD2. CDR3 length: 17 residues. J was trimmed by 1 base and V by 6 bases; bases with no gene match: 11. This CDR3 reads CASSPHRREASYNEQFF. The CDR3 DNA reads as TGTGCCAGCAGCCCCCATAGGCGGGAGGCATCCTACAATGAGCAGTTCTTC.

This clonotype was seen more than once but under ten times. CDR3 DNA: TGTGCCAGCAGCAAGAGCGGGACTGCGGATACGCAGTATTTT. As protein: CASSKSGTADTQYF. This chain links TRBV6-5 with TRBJ2-3; TRBD2 aligns across 7 bases. J was trimmed by 6 bases and V by 6 bases; bases with no gene match: 9. CDR1 MNHEY and CDR2 SVGAGI come from the germline V gene. The length of the CDR3 is 14 residues.

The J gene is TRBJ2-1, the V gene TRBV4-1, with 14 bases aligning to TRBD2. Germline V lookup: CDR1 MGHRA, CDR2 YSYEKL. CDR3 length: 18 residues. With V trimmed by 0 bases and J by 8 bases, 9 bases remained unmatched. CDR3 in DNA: TGCGCCAGCAGCCAAGATCGCCATTCGGGACTAGCGGGGGATGAGCAGTTCTTC. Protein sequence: CASSQDRHSGLAGDEQFF.

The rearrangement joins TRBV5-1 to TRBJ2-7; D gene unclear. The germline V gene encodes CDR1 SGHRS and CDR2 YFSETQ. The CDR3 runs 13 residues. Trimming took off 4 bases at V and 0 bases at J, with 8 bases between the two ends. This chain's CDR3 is CASSGFGSYEQYF. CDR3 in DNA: TGCGCCAGCAGCGGGTTTGGCTCCTACGAGCAGTACTTC.

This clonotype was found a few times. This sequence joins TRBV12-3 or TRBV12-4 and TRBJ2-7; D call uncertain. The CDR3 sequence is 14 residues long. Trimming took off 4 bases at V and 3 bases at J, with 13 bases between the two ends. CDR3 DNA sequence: TGTGCCAGCAGTTCTTTGACGGTCCTCTACGAGCAGTACTTC. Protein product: CASSSLTVLYEQYF.

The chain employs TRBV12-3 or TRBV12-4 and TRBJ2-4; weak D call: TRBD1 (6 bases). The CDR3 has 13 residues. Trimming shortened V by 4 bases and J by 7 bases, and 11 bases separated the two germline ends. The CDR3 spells CASSYDRTNIQYF. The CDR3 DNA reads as TGTGCCAGCAGTTACGACAGGACCAACATTCAGTACTTC.

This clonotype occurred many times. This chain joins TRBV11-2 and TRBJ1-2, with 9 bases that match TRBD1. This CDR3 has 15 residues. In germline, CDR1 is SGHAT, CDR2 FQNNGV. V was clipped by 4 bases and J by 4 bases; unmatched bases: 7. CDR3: CASSSTGGTSYGYTF. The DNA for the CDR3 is TGTGCCAGCAGCTCCACAGGGGGCACTAGCTATGGCTACACCTTC.